Shown below are 19 T cell receptor beta chains from a single sample sequenced in a study of T cell responses to AZD1222 COVID-19 vaccine. TCRdb keeps only in-frame clones here, not all; method: immunoSEQ multiplex PCR. The table has around 140,000 clones, around 90% seen once; the top ten hold under 2%. The source material was peripheral blood, sampled 28 days after the second AZD1222 dose. Receptors were obtained from an adult who received the AZD1222 COVID-19 vaccine.

The chain employs TRBV27 and TRBJ1-2; 7 nucleotides line up with TRBD1. The CDR3 spans 17 residues. V shed 4 bases, J shed 5 bases, and the junction held 16 bases outside the gene matches. Germline V gives CDR1 MNHEY, CDR2 SMNVEV (reference sequence). CDR3 in DNA: TGTGCCAGCAGTTCCGAACGACCGGGACAGAAAAAATATGGCTACACCTTC. Protein: CASSSERPGQKKYGYTF.

V and J are TRBV4-2 and TRBJ2-1; the match to TRBD2 covers 11 bases. The CDR3 has 16 amino acids. J gave up 5 bases and V 2 bases, and 5 bases lay outside the gene matches. CDR1 is LGHNA and CDR2 is YNFKEQ in the germline V gene. CDR3 coding DNA: TGTGCCAGCAGCCAAAGCGGGACTAGCGGAAACAATGAGCAGTTCTTC. Protein: CASSQSGTSGNNEQFF.

The V gene is TRBV7-9, the J gene TRBJ1-4, with 8 bases aligning to TRBD1. The germline gives CDR1 SEHNR, CDR2 FQNEAQ (reference sequence). Trimming cost V 8 bases and J 6 bases; bases outside gene matches: 2. This CDR3 has 12 amino acids. CDR3 sequence (DNA): TGTGCCAGCGGGACAGGCGATGAAAAACTGTTTTTT. It yields the protein CASGTGDEKLFF.

The chain combines TRBV9 with TRBJ1-1; perhaps TRBD1 as D (6 bases). This CDR3 region has 18 residues. Deletions cut 0 bases from V and 4 bases from J, with 22 bases between. The germline gives CDR1 SGDLS, CDR2 YYNGEE. The DNA for the CDR3 is TGTGCCAGCAGCGTAGCACCCACGGGGGGCGCGGGTGGCACTGAAGCTTTCTTT. Its translation: CASSVAPTGGAGGTEAFF.

CDR3 protein: CASRRGDTQYF. The DNA of the CDR3 is TGTGCCAGCAGGAGGGGAGATACGCAGTATTTT. The V call is TRBV6-5, the J call TRBJ2-3; D possibly matches TRBD1 or TRBD2 (5 bases each). This CDR3 is 11 amino acids long. Trimming shortened V by 6 bases and J by 5 bases, and 6 bases separated the two germline ends. In germline, CDR1 is MNHEY, CDR2 SVGAGI.

The chain employs TRBV10-3 and TRBJ1-3; 7 positions match TRBD1. After removal of 6 bases from V and 2 bases from J, the junction contained 4 bases not matched to a gene. CDR3 length equals 14 residues. Germline V CDR1 and CDR2: ENHRY, SYGVKD. The chain's CDR3 is CAIRATGAGNTIYF. The CDR3 DNA follows: TGTGCCATCAGGGCTACAGGGGCTGGAAACACCATATATTTT.

This clone has a single count. The chain carries TRBV4-2 and TRBJ1-5; D is uncertain. The germline V gene has CDR1 LGHNA and CDR2 YNFKEQ. This CDR3 has 13 residues. Trimming took off 0 bases at V and 5 bases at J, with 5 bases between the two ends. The CDR3 nucleotides read TGTGCCAGCAGCCAAGATCGGGATCAGCCCCAGCATTTT. Protein: CASSQDRDQPQHF.

The J gene is TRBJ1-6, the V gene TRBV9; 7 bases match TRBD1. The CDR3 is 15 residues long. CDR1 SGDLS and CDR2 YYNGEE come from the germline V gene. With V trimmed by 0 bases and J by 8 bases, 5 bases remained unmatched. CDR3: CASSVGTGEYSPLHF. The CDR3 nucleotides read TGTGCCAGCAGCGTAGGAACAGGGGAGTATTCACCCCTCCACTTT.

The V and J genes are TRBV6-5 and TRBJ2-5; tentative D call: TRBD1 (6 bases). The germline V gene has CDR1 MNHEY and CDR2 SVGAGI. V was trimmed by 5 bases and J by 1 base, leaving 8 bases between them. The CDR3 has 13 residues. For the CDR3, the DNA is TGTGCCAGCAGTAAGGACAGCCAAGAGACCCAGTACTTC. It specifies CASSKDSQETQYF.

The chain has TRBV19 and TRBJ1-2, with TRBD1 as a possible D gene (6 bases). Trimming shortened V by 7 bases and J by 3 bases, and 15 bases separated the two germline ends. Germline CDR1 and CDR2: LNHDA and SQIVND (reference sequence). The CDR3 is 14 amino acids. In nucleotides, the CDR3 is TGTGCCAGTACCCAACAGGGACTTGACTATGGCTACACCTTC. Translating gives CASTQQGLDYGYTF.

The chain uses TRBV6-5 and TRBJ1-2; D ambiguous. Germline V gene sequence: CDR1 MNHEY, CDR2 SVGAGI. The CDR3 covers 12 residues. V was shortened by 9 bases and J by 1 base, with 9 bases between the two germline ends. The CDR3 loop reads CASQEFNYGYTF. The CDR3 DNA is TGTGCCAGTCAGGAATTTAACTATGGCTACACCTTC.

V gene TRBV6-5 combines with J gene TRBJ2-6, with D hard to call. Trimming took 5 bases from V and 0 from J, leaving 2 bases between them. CDR1 is MNHEY and CDR2 is SVGAGI in the germline V gene. The CDR3 has 13 amino acids. CDR3 coding DNA: TGTGCCAGCAGTAGCTCTGGGGCCAACGTCCTGACTTTC. Amino acid sequence: CASSSSGANVLTF.

This rearrangement joins TRBV5-4 to TRBJ1-4; TRBD1 aligns across 8 bases. CDR3 size: 13 residues. The germline gives CDR1 SGHNT, CDR2 YYREEE (reference sequence). CDR3 nucleotide sequence: TGTGCAGCTCAGACAGGGGCTAATGAAAAACTGTTTTTT. Protein: CAAQTGANEKLFF.

The CDR3 sequence: CASSPGDRSGYTF. The CDR3 region has the DNA TGTGCCAGCTCACCTGGGGACCGGTCTGGCTACACCTTC. V gene TRBV18 combines with J gene TRBJ1-2, with a weak D call TRBD1 (5 bases). CDR1 and CDR2 (germline): KGHSH, LQKENI. The CDR3 is 13 residues long. V was pared by 3 bases and J by 7 bases, with 12 bases between.

The sample holds a few counts of this clone. This chain uses TRBV5-5 with TRBJ2-7; 14 nucleotides match TRBD2. The CDR3 is 15 amino acids. With 0 bases clipped from V and 9 bases from J, the junction kept 5 bases outside the gene matches. Germline values: CDR1 SGHKS, CDR2 YYEKEE (reference sequence). The DNA of the CDR3 is TGTGCCAGCAGCTTGGCAGGGACTAGCGGGAGTGGGCAGTACTTC. Its translation: CASSLAGTSGSGQYF. Full variable domain (rest looked up from reference TRBV5-5 and TRBJ2-7): DAGVTQSPTHLIKTRGQQVTLRCSPISGHKSVSWYQQVLGQGPQFIFQYYEKEERGRGNFPDRFSARQFPNYSSELNVNALLLGDSALYLCASSLAGTSGSGQYFGPGTRLTVT.

This clone has a single count. The chain couples TRBV2 to TRBJ1-1; D not resolved. The CDR3 covers 16 residues. The germline V gene encodes CDR1 SNHLY and CDR2 FYNNEI. V was pared by 2 bases and J by 6 bases, with 19 bases between. The DNA of the CDR3 is TGTGCCAGCAGTGAATATGCAGGTCCCAGGAGCGCTGAAGCTTTCTTT. It translates to CASSEYAGPRSAEAFF. The whole variable domain, filled in from reference TRBV2 and TRBJ1-1, reads EPEVTQTPSHQVTQMGQEVILRCVPISNHLYFYWYRQILGQKVEFLVSFYNNEISEKSEIFDDQFSVERPDGSNFTLKIRSTKLEDSAMYFCASSEYAGPRSAEAFFGQGTRLTVV.

The CDR3 loop is CASSPTGTGEISDTQYF. The CDR3 coding sequence is TGTGCCAGCTCACCGACCGGGACAGGGGAAATTTCAGATACGCAGTATTTT. The chain combines TRBV18 with TRBJ2-3, with 10 bases lining up with TRBD1. The germline CDR1 and CDR2 sequences are KGHSH and LQKENI. The CDR3 spans 17 residues. J was trimmed by 4 bases and V by 3 bases; bases with no gene match: 10. Full variable domain (rest looked up from reference TRBV18 and TRBJ2-3): NAGVMQNPRHLVRRRGQEARLRCSPMKGHSHVYWYRQLPEEGLKFMVYLQKENIIDESGMPKERFSAEFPKEGPSILRIQQVVRGDSAAYFCASSPTGTGEISDTQYFGPGTRLTVL.

This chain connects TRBV6-5 to TRBJ1-6; a possible D gene is TRBD1 (6 bases). The CDR3 loop spans 14 amino acids. V was trimmed by 5 bases and J by 6 bases, leaving 11 bases between them. In germline, CDR1 is MNHEY, CDR2 SVGAGI. DNA of the CDR3: TGTGCCAGCAGTAATGGACAGTCTAATTCACCCCTCCACTTT. Translating gives CASSNGQSNSPLHF.

This chain joins TRBV6-5 and TRBJ2-7; 8 nucleotides line up with TRBD1. The CDR3 totals 13 residues. With V trimmed by 7 bases and J by 4 bases, 6 bases remained unmatched. Germline V CDR1 and CDR2: MNHEY, SVGAGI. The CDR3 DNA reads TGTGCCAGCATTCAGGGGGCGCCATACGAGCAGTACGTC. This codes for CASIQGAPYEQYV.